The clone carrying this TCR beta chain was counted between two and nine times. Its antigen remains unknown. This entry is derived from a study of T cell responses to AZD1222 COVID-19 vaccine. Study-wide results and limits: Seropositive AZD1222 recipients at baseline numbered only 6 or 7. An increase in Spike-specific TCR breadth and depth was observed after two AZD1222 doses.

V lost 9 bases to trimming and J lost 3 bases, with 14 bases between them. The CDR3 loop spans 14 amino acids. Germline CDR1 reads KGHDR; CDR2 reads SFDVKD. Sequenced by immunoSEQ multiplex PCR; TCRdb stores in-frame clones only, minus some. The sample has roughly 120,000 clones, roughly 88% seen once; the top ten hold roughly 20%. The sequence came from an adult in good health. This material consisted of peripheral blood, taken on day 0 of MenACWY control vaccination. V usage is TRBV24-1 and J usage is TRBJ1-5; D may be TRBD1 (6 bases). CDR3 nucleotides: TGTGCCACCCTAATGGGGGGCGCCAATCAGCCCCAGCATTTT. Translating it yields CATLMGGANQPQHF.